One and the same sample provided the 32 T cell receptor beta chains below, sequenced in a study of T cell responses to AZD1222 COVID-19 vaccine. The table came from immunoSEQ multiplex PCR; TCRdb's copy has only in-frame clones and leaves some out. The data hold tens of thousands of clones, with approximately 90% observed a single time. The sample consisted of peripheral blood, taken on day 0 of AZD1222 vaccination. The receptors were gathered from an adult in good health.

The CDR3 DNA reads as TGTGCCAGCTCACCGCCCGGACTAGCGGGGGGCTCGGATGAGCAGTTCTTC. The encoded protein is CASSPPGLAGGSDEQFF. The V call is TRBV18, the J call TRBJ2-1; 14 positions match TRBD2. The CDR3 is 17 residues long. CDR1 KGHSH and CDR2 LQKENI come from the germline V gene. The V and J ends lost 3 bases and 8 bases, in that order; junction bases with no gene match: 9. Full variable domain (remainder filled in from reference TRBV18 and TRBJ2-1): NAGVMQNPRHLVRRRGQEARLRCSPMKGHSHVYWYRQLPEEGLKFMVYLQKENIIDESGMPKERFSAEFPKEGPSILRIQQVVRGDSAAYFCASSPPGLAGGSDEQFFGPGTRLTVL.

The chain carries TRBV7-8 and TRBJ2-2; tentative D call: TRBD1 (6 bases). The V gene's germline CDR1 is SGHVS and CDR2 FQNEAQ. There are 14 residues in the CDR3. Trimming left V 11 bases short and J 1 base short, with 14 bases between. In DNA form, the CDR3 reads TGTGCCTCCCTCGAGACAGGGAACACCGGGGAGCTGTTTTTT. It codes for CASLETGNTGELFF.

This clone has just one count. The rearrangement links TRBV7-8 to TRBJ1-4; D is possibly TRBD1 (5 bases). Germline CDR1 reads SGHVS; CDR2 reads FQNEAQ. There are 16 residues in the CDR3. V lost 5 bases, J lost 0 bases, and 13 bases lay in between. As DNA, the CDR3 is TGTGCCAGCAGCCAGCTGGGGGGTGCAACTAATGAAAAACTGTTTTTT. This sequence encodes CASSQLGGATNEKLFF.

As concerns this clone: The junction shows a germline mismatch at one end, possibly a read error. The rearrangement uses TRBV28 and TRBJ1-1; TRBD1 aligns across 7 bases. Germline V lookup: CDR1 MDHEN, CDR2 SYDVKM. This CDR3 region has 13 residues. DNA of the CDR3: TGTGCCAGCAGTCAACAGGGGTCCACTGAAGTTTTCTTT. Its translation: CASSQQGSTEVFF.

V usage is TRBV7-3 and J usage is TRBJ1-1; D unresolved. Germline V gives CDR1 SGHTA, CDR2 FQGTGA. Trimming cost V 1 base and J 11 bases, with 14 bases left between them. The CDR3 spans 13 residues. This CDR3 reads CASSLSGTSQAFF. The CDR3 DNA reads TGTGCCAGCAGCTTAAGTGGCACTTCACAGGCTTTCTTT.

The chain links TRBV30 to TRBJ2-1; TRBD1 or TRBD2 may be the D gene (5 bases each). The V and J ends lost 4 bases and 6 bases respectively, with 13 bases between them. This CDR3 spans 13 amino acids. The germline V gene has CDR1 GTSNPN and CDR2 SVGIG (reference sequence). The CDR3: CAWTWGSGNEQFF. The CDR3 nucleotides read TGTGCCTGGACGTGGGGGTCAGGCAATGAGCAGTTCTTC.

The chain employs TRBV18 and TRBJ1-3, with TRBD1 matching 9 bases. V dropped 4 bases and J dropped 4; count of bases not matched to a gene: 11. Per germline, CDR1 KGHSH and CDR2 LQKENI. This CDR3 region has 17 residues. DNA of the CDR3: TGTGCCAGCTCACTCTCGCCCAGGACAGGGGTCGGAAACACCATATATTTT. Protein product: CASSLSPRTGVGNTIYF.

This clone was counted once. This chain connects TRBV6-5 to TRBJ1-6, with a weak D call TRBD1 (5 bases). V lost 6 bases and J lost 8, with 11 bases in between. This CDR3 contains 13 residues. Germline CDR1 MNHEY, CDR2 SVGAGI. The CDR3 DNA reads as TGTGCCAGCAGAAGGACATCCTATTCACCCCTCCACTTT. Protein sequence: CASRRTSYSPLHF.

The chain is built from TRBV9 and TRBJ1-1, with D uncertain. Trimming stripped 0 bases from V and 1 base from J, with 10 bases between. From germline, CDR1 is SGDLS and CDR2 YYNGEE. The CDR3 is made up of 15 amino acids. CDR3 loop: CASSVVPKGNTEAFF. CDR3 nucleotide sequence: TGTGCCAGCAGCGTAGTCCCTAAAGGGAACACTGAAGCTTTCTTT. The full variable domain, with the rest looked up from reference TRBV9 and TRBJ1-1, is DSGVTQTPKHLITATGQRVTLRCSPRSGDLSVYWYQQSLDQGLQFLIQYYNGEERAKGNILERFSAQQFPDLHSELNLSSLELGDSALYFCASSVVPKGNTEAFFGQGTRLTVV.

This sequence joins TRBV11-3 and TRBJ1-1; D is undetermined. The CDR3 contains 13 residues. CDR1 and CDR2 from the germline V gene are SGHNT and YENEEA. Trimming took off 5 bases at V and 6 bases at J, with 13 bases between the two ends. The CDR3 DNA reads TGTGCCAGCAGCCCAGAAAGCGGGGCTGAAGCTTTCTTT. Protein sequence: CASSPESGAEAFF. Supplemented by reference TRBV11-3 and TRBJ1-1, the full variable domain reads EAGVVQSPRYKIIEKKQPVAFWCNPISGHNTLYWYLQNLGQGPELLIRYENEEAVDDSQLPKDRFSAERLKGVDSTLKIQPAELGDSAVYLCASSPESGAEAFFGQGTRLTVV.

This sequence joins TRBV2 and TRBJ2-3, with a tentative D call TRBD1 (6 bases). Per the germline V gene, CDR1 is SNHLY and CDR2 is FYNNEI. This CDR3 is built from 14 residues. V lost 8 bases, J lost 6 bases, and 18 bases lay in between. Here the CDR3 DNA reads TGTGCCAGCGGGGGCGCGATGGCGAGGGATACGCAGTATTTT. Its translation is CASGGAMARDTQYF.

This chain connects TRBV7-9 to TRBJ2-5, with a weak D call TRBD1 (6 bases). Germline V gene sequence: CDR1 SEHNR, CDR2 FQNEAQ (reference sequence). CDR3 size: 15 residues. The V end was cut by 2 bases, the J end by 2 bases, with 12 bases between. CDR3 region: CASSLSRGLQETQYF. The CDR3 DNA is TGTGCCAGCAGCTTAAGCAGGGGCCTTCAAGAGACCCAGTACTTC.

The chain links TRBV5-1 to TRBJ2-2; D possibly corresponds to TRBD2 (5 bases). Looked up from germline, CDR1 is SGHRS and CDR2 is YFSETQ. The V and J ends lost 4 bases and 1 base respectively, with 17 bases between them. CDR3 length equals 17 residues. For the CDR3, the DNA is TGCGCCAGCAGCCCGGGTCACGACTACAGGAACACCGGGGAGCTGTTTTTT. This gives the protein CASSPGHDYRNTGELFF.

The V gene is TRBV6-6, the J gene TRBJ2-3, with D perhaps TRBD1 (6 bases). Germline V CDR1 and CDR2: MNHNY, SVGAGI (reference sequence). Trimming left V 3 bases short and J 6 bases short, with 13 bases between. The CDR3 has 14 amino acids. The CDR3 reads CASSYNVGADTQYF. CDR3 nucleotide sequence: TGTGCCAGCAGTTATAACGTGGGGGCGGATACGCAGTATTTT.

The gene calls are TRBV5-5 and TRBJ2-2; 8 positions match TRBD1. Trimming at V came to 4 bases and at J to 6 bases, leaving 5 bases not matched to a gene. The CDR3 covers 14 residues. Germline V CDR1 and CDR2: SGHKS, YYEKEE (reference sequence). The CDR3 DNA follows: TGTGCCAGCAGCGGGCGGACAGGGTCCGGGGAGCTGTTTTTT. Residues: CASSGRTGSGELFF.

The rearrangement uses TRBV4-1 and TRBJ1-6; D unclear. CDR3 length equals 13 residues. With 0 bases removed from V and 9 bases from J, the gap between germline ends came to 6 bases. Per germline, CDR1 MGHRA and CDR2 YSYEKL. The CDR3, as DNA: TGCGCCAGCAGCCAAGATTGGGCTTCACCCCTCCACTTT. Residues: CASSQDWASPLHF.

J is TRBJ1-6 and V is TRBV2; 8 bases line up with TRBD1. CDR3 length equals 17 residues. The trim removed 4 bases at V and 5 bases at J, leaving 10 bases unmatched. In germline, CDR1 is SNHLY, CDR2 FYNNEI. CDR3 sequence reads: CASSADRGSLNNSPLHF. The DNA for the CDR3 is TGTGCCAGCAGTGCCGACAGGGGAAGTTTAAATAATTCACCCCTCCACTTT.

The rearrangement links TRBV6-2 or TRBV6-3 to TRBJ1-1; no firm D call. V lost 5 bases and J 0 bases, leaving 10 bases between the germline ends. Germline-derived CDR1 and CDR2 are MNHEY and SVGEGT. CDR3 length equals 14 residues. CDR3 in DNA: TGTGCCAGCAGTAAAGATGGGGTGAACACTGAAGCTTTCTTT. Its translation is CASSKDGVNTEAFF.

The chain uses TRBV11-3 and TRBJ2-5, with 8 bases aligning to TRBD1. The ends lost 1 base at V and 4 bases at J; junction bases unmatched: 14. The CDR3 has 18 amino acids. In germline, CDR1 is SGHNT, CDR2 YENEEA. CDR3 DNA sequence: TGTGCCAGCAGCTTAGGGTCCGGTTCCGGGACAGGCGGAGAGACCCAGTACTTC. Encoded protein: CASSLGSGSGTGGETQYF. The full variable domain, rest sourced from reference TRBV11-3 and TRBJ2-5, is EAGVVQSPRYKIIEKKQPVAFWCNPISGHNTLYWYLQNLGQGPELLIRYENEEAVDDSQLPKDRFSAERLKGVDSTLKIQPAELGDSAVYLCASSLGSGSGTGGETQYFGPGTRLLVL.

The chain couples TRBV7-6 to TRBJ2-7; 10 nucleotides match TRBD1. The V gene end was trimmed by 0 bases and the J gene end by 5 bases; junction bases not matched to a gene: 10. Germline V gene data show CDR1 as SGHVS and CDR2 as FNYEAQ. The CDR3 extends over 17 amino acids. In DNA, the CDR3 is TGTGCCAGCAGCTTAGCGCCCCCGGGGACAGGGGTCCACGAGCAGTACTTC. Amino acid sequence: CASSLAPPGTGVHEQYF.

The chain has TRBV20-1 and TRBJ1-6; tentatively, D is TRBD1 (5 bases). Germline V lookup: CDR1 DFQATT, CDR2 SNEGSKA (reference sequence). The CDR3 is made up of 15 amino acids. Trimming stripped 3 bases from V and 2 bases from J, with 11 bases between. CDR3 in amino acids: CSASSGGAYNSPLHF. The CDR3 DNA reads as TGCAGTGCTAGTTCTGGGGGGGCCTATAATTCACCCCTCCACTTT.

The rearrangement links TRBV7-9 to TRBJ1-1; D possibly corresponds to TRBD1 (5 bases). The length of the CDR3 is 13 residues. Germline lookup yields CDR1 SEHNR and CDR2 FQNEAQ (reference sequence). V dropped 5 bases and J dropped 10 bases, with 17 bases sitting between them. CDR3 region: CASSLGLNDPAFF. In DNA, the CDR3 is TGTGCCAGCAGCCTGGGACTCAACGACCCAGCTTTCTTT.

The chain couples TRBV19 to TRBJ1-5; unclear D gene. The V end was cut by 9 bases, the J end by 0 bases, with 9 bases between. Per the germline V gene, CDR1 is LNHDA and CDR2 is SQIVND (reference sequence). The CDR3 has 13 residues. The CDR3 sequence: CASQDYSNQPQHF. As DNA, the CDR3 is TGTGCCAGCCAGGATTATAGCAATCAGCCCCAGCATTTT.

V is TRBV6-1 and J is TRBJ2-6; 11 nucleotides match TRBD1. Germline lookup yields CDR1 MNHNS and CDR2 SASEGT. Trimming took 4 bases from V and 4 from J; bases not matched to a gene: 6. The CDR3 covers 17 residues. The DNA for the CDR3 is TGTGCCAGCAGTGGTTGGACAGGGGGCTCCGGGGCCAACGTCCTGACTTTC. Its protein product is CASSGWTGGSGANVLTF.

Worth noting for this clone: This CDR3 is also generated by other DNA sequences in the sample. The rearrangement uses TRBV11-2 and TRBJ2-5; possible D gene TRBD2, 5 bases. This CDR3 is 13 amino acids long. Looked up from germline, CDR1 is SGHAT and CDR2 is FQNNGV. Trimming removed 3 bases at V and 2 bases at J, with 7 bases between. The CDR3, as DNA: TGTGCCAGCAGCTTGGGGAGACAAGAGACCCAGTACTTC. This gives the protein CASSLGRQETQYF.

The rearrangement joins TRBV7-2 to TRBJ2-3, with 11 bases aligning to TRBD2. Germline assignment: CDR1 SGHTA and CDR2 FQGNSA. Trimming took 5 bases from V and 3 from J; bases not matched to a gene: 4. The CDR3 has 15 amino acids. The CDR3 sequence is CASSRGLAGTDTQYF. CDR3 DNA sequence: TGTGCCAGCAGCCGTGGACTAGCGGGTACAGATACGCAGTATTTT.

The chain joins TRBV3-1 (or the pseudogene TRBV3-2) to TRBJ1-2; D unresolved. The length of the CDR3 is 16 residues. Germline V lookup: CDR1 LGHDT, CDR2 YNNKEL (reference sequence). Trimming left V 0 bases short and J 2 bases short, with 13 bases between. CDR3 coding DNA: TGTGCCAGCAGCCAAGATAGATGGCAGAACAACTATGGCTACACCTTC. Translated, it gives CASSQDRWQNNYGYTF.

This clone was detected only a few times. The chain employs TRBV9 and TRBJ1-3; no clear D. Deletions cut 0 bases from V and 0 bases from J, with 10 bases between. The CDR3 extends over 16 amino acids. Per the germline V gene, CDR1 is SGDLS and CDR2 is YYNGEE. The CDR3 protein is CASSVGGGYSGNTIYF. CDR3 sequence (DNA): TGTGCCAGCAGCGTAGGGGGAGGCTACTCTGGAAACACCATATATTTT.

The chain's CDR3 is CASSQDPVGGLGDTGELFF. The CDR3 DNA sequence: TGCGCCAGCAGCCAAGATCCTGTCGGGGGGCTTGGCGACACCGGGGAGCTGTTTTTT. This sequence joins TRBV4-1 and TRBJ2-2, with D perhaps matching TRBD2 (7 bases). Germline V gives CDR1 MGHRA, CDR2 YSYEKL. The CDR3 loop spans 19 amino acids. V lost 0 bases, J lost 3 bases, and 20 bases lay in between.

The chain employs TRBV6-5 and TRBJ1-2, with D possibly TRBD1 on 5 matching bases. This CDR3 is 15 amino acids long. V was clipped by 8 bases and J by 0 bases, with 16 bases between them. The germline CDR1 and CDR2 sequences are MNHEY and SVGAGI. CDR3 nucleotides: TGTGCCAGCGGCCAGGGACCGAGATCTAACTATGGCTACACCTTC. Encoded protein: CASGQGPRSNYGYTF.

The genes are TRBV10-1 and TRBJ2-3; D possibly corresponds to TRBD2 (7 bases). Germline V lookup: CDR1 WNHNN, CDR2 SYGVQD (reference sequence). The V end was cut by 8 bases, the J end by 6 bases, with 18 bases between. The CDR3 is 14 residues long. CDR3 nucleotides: TGCGCCAGCGCCGGGACGGGGGGCCCCGATACGCAGTATTTT. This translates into CASAGTGGPDTQYF.

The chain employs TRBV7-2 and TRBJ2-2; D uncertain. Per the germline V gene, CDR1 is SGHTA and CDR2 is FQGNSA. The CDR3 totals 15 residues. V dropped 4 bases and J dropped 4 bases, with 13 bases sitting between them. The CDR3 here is CASSSSIQATGELFF. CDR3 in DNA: TGTGCCAGCAGCTCGTCGATTCAGGCCACCGGGGAGCTGTTTTTT.